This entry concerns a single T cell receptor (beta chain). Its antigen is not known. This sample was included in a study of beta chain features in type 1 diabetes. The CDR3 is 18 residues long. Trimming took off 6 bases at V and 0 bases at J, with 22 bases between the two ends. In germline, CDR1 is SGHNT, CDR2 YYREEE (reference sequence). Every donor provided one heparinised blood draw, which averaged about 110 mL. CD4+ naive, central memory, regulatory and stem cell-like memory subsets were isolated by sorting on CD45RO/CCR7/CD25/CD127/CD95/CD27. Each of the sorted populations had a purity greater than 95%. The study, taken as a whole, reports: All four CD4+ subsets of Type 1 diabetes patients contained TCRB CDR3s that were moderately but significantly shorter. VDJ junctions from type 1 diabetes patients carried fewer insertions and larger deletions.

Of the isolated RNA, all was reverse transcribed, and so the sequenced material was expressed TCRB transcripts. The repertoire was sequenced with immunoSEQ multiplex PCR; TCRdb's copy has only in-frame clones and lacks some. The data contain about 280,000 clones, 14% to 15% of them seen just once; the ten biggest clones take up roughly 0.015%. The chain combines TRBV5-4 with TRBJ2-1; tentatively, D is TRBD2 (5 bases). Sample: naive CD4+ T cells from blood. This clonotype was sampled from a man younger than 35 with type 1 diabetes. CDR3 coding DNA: TGTGCCAGCACCGGTGGATCGAGATCGGGGAGCTCCTACAATGAGCAGTTCTTC. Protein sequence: CASTGGSRSGSSYNEQFF.